These 21 T cell receptor beta chains were all obtained from the same sample, sequenced in a study of OX40 agonist ivuxolimab in advanced cancers. Produced via immunoSEQ multiplex PCR; TCRdb's table is partial and in-frame only. This sample has around 100,000 clones; 90% occur once, and the top ten carry around 0.16%. The material was CD4+ or CD8+ T cells sorted from blood, obtained in a trial of the OX40 agonist ivuxolimab. These receptors all stem from an adult with an advanced solid tumor such as melanoma, head and neck, liver or kidney cancer.

The V gene is TRBV29-1, the J gene TRBJ2-5; 8 bases agree with TRBD2. Germline V CDR1 and CDR2: SQVTM, ANQGSEA. The CDR3 is 13 amino acids. V shed 3 bases and J 5 bases; nucleotides not matched to a gene: 5. Here the CDR3 reads CSVEGRLAETQYF. CDR3 DNA sequence: TGCAGCGTTGAGGGGAGACTAGCGGAGACCCAGTACTTC. Combining the CDR3 with reference TRBV29-1 and TRBJ2-5 gives the whole variable domain SAVISQKPSRDICQRGTSLTIQCQVDSQVTMMFWYRQQPGQSLTLIATANQGSEATYESGFVIDKFPISRPNLTFSTLTVSNMSPEDSSIYLCSVEGRLAETQYFGPGTRLLVL.

This clone has more than one count but fewer than ten. The chain combines TRBV28 with TRBJ1-2; D remains ambiguous. The CDR3 runs 14 residues. V dropped 2 bases and J dropped 2 bases, with 9 bases sitting between them. Germline-derived CDR1 and CDR2 are MDHEN and SYDVKM. CDR3 sequence reads: CASSLPTSNYGYTF. DNA for the CDR3: TGTGCCAGCAGTTTACCGACAAGCAACTATGGCTACACCTTC.

In its sample, this clone was seen a few times. The chain links TRBV2 to TRBJ2-3, with TRBD2 matching over 7 bases. Unmatched junction bases numbered 8, after V lost 8 bases and J lost 0 bases. Germline CDR1 reads SNHLY; CDR2 reads FYNNEI. This CDR3 has 15 amino acids. The CDR3 protein is CASGLGVPSTDTQYF. In DNA, the CDR3 is TGTGCCAGCGGACTAGGGGTACCTAGCACAGATACGCAGTATTTT.

This clone was seen a single time. The chain has TRBV2 and TRBJ1-1; D is ambiguous. This CDR3 comprises 15 residues. Germline loops: CDR1 SNHLY, CDR2 FYNNEI. Trimming shortened V by 5 bases and J by 3 bases, and 16 bases separated the two germline ends. CDR3 bases: TGTGCCAGCAGTCTGGGTGGAGGGTGGTACACTGAAGCTTTCTTT. Residues: CASSLGGGWYTEAFF.

V is TRBV5-4 and J is TRBJ2-7; D ambiguous. Trimming stripped 5 bases from V and 2 bases from J, with 20 bases between. This CDR3 comprises 16 residues. CDR1 is SGHNT, CDR2 YYREEE, per germline (reference sequence). CDR3 protein: CASSSLRATSTYEQYF. In DNA, the CDR3 is TGTGCCAGCAGTTCACTCCGGGCAACCTCGACCTACGAGCAGTACTTC.

The chain combines TRBV5-8 with TRBJ1-5; D is unresolved. This CDR3 has 15 residues. Between the trimmed V and J ends, which lost 0 bases and 3 bases, there was a span of 10 bases. CDR1 and CDR2 (germline): SGHTS, YDEGEE. DNA of the CDR3: TGTGCCAGCAGCTTGGCTGTTAAGTCCAATCAGCCCCAGCATTTT. This sequence encodes CASSLAVKSNQPQHF. The full variable domain, its missing parts supplied by reference TRBV5-8 and TRBJ1-5, is EAGVTQSPTHLIKTRGQQATLRCSPISGHTSVYWYQQALGLGLQFLLWYDEGEERNRGNFPPRFSGRQFPNYSSELNVNALELEDSALYLCASSLAVKSNQPQHFGDGTRLSIL.

V and J are TRBV5-1 and TRBJ2-2; unclear D gene. Germline CDR1 SGHRS, CDR2 YFSETQ. Trimming removed 4 bases from V and 0 bases from J, with 7 bases in between. The CDR3 runs 14 residues. This CDR3 reads CASSLNTNTGELFF. Here the CDR3 DNA reads TGCGCCAGCAGCCTCAACACGAACACCGGGGAGCTGTTTTTT.

The rearrangement links TRBV30 to TRBJ2-1; D not certain. This CDR3 region has 14 residues. V was pared by 2 bases and J by 0 bases, with 8 bases between. Looked up from germline, CDR1 is GTSNPN and CDR2 is SVGIG (reference sequence). The CDR3: CAWSRDASYNEQFF. DNA for the CDR3: TGTGCCTGGAGTAGAGACGCCTCCTACAATGAGCAGTTCTTC.

The rearrangement uses TRBV7-7 and TRBJ2-1; 7 bases map to TRBD2. The germline gives CDR1 SSHAT, CDR2 FNYEAQ (reference sequence). The length of the CDR3 is 16 residues. V trimming: 5 bases; J trimming: 1 base; junction bases outside the gene matches: 8. CDR3 sequence reads: CASSPRAGRSYNEQFF. In nucleotides, the CDR3 is TGTGCCAGCAGCCCCCGAGCGGGGAGATCCTACAATGAGCAGTTCTTC.

The V and J genes are TRBV7-9 and TRBJ2-2; 11 bases agree with TRBD1. With V trimmed by 2 bases and J by 4 bases, 3 bases remained unmatched. CDR3 length: 16 residues. Germline-derived CDR1 and CDR2 are SEHNR and FQNEAQ (reference sequence). Here the CDR3 reads CASSLRDRGSTGELFF. CDR3 nucleotide sequence: TGTGCCAGCAGCTTAAGGGACAGGGGGAGCACCGGGGAGCTGTTTTTT.

The sample holds one count of this clone. The chain links TRBV27 to TRBJ2-7; a weak D match, TRBD2 (6 bases). The germline CDR1 and CDR2 sequences are MNHEY and SMNVEV (reference sequence). The CDR3 covers 13 residues. The V end was cut by 8 bases, the J end by 6 bases, with 17 bases between. The CDR3: CASLTRGSGEQYF. Written as DNA, the CDR3 is TGTGCCAGCCTTACCCGGGGGTCGGGCGAGCAGTACTTC.

The chain joins TRBV6-5 to TRBJ2-7; TRBD1 matches 10 bases. Germline CDR1 reads MNHEY; CDR2 reads SVGAGI. V was pared by 0 bases and J by 4 bases, with 3 bases of the junction left unmatched. The CDR3 is made up of 15 amino acids. DNA of the CDR3: TGTGCCAGCAGTTACTCTAGGGACAGGGGATACGAGCAGTACTTC. Protein sequence: CASSYSRDRGYEQYF.

This chain joins TRBV27 and TRBJ1-2, with 8 positions matching TRBD1. The trim removed 6 bases at V and 5 bases at J, leaving 5 bases unmatched. The CDR3 is 13 amino acids. From germline, CDR1 is MNHEY and CDR2 SMNVEV (reference sequence). The CDR3 sequence is CASSTGGGYGYTF. The DNA of the CDR3 is TGTGCCAGCAGCACAGGGGGTGGGTATGGCTACACCTTC.

The rearrangement uses TRBV30 and TRBJ2-3; D may be TRBD1 or TRBD2 (6 bases each). The CDR3 has 13 residues. CDR1 and CDR2 (germline): GTSNPN, SVGIG (reference sequence). Trimming pared 3 bases from V and 6 bases from J, leaving 13 bases between. The chain's CDR3 is CAWRWGAGDTQYF. CDR3 sequence (DNA): TGTGCCTGGAGGTGGGGGGCAGGTGATACGCAGTATTTT.

The chain couples TRBV9 to TRBJ1-2, with D possibly matching TRBD1 (5 bases). Trimming pared 0 bases from V and 4 bases from J, leaving 13 bases between. The germline V gene encodes CDR1 SGDLS and CDR2 YYNGEE. There are 15 residues in the CDR3. The DNA of the CDR3 is TGTGCCAGCAGCGTAGACGGGGGGTCTCTCTATGGCTACACCTTC. It translates to CASSVDGGSLYGYTF.

The table lists this clone with a count of one. V and J are TRBV28 and TRBJ2-7; no firm D call. The CDR3 totals 13 residues. CDR1 is MDHEN and CDR2 is SYDVKM in the germline V gene. V shed 3 bases and J shed 2 bases, with 8 bases lying between them. CDR3 sequence: CASSLNGPYEQYF. The DNA of the CDR3 is TGTGCCAGCAGTTTGAACGGCCCCTACGAGCAGTACTTC.

This rearrangement joins TRBV5-1 to TRBJ1-1; D is unclear. Trimming took off 0 bases at V and 8 bases at J, with 8 bases between the two ends. Per the germline V gene, CDR1 is SGHRS and CDR2 is YFSETQ. The CDR3 totals 12 residues. CDR3 region: CASSLAGLEAFF. The CDR3 bases are TGCGCCAGCAGCTTGGCGGGCCTAGAAGCTTTCTTT.

This clone was observed a single time. The rearrangement uses TRBV5-4 and TRBJ1-2; D call uncertain. V was clipped by 1 base and J by 8 bases, with 15 bases between them. Germline CDR1 reads SGHNT; CDR2 reads YYREEE (reference sequence). This CDR3 comprises 14 residues. This CDR3 is CASSLFVGLEGYTF. The CDR3 bases are TGTGCCAGCAGCTTGTTTGTAGGGTTGGAAGGCTACACCTTC.

The chain joins TRBV5-6 to TRBJ2-7; the D gene is possibly TRBD1 (6 bases). CDR3 length: 14 residues. Germline loops: CDR1 SGHDT, CDR2 YYEEEE. The V end was cut by 4 bases, the J end by 3 bases, with 14 bases between. The CDR3 DNA reads TGTGCCAGCAGCCCGGACAGCCCATGCTACGAGCAGTACTTC. This codes for CASSPDSPCYEQYF.

The chain links TRBV7-8 to TRBJ2-1; TRBD1 matches at 9 bases. The germline V gene has CDR1 SGHVS and CDR2 FQNEAQ. With V trimmed by 1 base and J by 4 bases, 2 bases remained unmatched. The CDR3 covers 15 residues. CDR3 DNA: TGTGCCAGCAGCTTAGGGGACAGGGAATACAATGAGCAGTTCTTC. It encodes CASSLGDREYNEQFF.

The chain recombines TRBV21-1 with TRBJ1-1; TRBD1 reflects the table's D call only, with no check against the DNA. TRBV21-1 is a pseudogene segment. This CDR3 is built from 22 residues. CDR3 sequence: CASSAIPGQLSGWGNLNTEAFF. CDR3 bases: TGTGCCAGCAGCGCCATACCGGGACAGCTAAGCGGATGGGGGAATTTGAACACTGAAGCTTTCTTT.